Listed here is a single T cell receptor (beta chain). The target antigen is unknown. The trim removed 3 bases at V and 6 bases at J, leaving 8 bases unmatched. The CDR3 consists of 15 residues. TCRdb called the 5' RACE reads again in MiXCR, with one record for every CDR3 protein. The sample has a few hundred thousand distinct CDR3 sequences, around 6.5% seen once. Only healthy Caucasians were enrolled as donors. The data are from a study of identical twins. Study conclusions and caveats: The conclusions drew on cross-sectional statistical analysis instead of tracking the same donors.

These sequences were also reported in another study, on T cells expressing NK-cell markers. In that study: The TCR beta repertoires originated in sorted CD3+CD56+NKG2C+, CD3+CD56+NKG2C- and CD3+CD56-NKG2C+ T cells.

The chain employs TRBV12-3 or TRBV12-4 and TRBJ2-7, with 10 bases fitting TRBD2. The origin of this receptor is a woman aged 18-30 years in good health. The sample taken for sequencing was CD8+ T cells sorted from blood. CDR3 sequence reads: CASSFPGTSVTEQYF. The DNA of the CDR3 is TGTGCCAGCAGTTTCCCGGGGACTAGCGTTACCGAGCAGTACTTC.